Below, one TCR beta chain is given with its context. The data originate from a study of T-cell reconstitution after alpha-beta-depleted transplantation in children. The CDR3 totals 17 residues. V was cut by 3 bases and J by 2 bases, with 14 bases left in between. CDR1 is SGHTA and CDR2 is FQGNSA in the germline V gene. Preparation of the TCRbeta library used unique molecular identifiers. TCRdb ran MiXCR on the PCR reads and lists one entry per CDR3 protein. The table lists some 240,000 distinct CDR3 sequences, around 12% of them singletons, with 2% to 3% in the top ten. The specimen comprised PBMCs from the stem cell graft donor, sampled from the stem cell graft. This clonotype originated in a human donor who donated a stem cell graft to a child with acute lymphoblastic leukemia. The rearrangement links TRBV7-2 to TRBJ2-6, with no clear D. CDR3 in amino acids: CASSLAALRTGANVLTF. In nucleotides, the CDR3 is TGTGCCAGCAGCTTGGCGGCTCTGAGAACTGGGGCCAACGTCCTGACTTTC.